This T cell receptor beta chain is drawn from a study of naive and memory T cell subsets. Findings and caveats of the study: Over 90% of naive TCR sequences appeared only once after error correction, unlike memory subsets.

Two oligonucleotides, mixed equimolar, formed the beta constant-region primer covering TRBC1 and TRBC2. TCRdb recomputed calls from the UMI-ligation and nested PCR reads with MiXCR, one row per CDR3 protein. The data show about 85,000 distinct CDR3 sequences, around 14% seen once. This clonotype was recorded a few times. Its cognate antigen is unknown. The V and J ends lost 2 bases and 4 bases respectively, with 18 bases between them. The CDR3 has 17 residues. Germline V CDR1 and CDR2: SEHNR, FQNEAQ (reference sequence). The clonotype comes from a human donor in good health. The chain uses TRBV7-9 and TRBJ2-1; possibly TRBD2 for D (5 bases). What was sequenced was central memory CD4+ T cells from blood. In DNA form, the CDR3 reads TGTGCCAGCAGCTTAACCTCTGGACTCATGGGGTACAATGAGCAGTTCTTC. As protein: CASSLTSGLMGYNEQFF.